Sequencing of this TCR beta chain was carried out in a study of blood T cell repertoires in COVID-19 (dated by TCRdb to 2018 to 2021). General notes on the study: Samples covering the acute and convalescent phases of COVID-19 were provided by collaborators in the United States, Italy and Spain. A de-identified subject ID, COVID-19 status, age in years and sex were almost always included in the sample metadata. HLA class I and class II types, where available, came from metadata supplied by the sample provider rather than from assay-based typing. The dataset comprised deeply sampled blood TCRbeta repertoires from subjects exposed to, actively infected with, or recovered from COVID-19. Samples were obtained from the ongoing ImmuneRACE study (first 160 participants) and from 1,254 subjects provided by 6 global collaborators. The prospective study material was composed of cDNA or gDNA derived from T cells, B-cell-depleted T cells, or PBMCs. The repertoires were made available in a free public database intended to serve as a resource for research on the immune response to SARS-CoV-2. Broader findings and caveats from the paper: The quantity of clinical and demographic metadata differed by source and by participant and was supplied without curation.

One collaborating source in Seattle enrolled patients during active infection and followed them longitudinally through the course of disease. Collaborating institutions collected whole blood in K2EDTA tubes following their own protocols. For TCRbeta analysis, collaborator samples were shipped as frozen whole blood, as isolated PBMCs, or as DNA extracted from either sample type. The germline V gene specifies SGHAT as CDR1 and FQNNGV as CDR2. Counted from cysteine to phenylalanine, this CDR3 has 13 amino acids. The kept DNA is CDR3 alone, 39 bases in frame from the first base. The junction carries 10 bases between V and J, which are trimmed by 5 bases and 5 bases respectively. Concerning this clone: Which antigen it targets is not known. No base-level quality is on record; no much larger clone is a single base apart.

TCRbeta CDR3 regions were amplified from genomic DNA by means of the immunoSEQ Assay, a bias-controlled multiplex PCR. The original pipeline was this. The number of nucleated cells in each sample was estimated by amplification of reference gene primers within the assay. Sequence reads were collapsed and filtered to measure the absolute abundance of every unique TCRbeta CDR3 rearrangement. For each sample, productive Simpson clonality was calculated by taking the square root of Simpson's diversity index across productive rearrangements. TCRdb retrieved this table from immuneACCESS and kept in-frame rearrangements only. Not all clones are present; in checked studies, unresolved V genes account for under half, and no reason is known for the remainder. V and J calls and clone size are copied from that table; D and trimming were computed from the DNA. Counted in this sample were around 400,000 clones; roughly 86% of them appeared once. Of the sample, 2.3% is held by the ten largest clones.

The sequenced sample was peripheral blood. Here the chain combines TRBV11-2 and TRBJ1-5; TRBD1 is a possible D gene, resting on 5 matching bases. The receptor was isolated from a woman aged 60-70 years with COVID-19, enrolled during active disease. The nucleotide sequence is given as TGTGCCAGCAGCCCGGGGGAGTATCAGCCCCAGCATTTT. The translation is CASSPGEYQPQHF. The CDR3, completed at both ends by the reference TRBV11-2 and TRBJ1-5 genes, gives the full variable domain EAGVAQSPRYKIIEKRQSVAFWCNPISGHATLYWYQQILGQGPKLLIQFQNNGVVDDSQLPKDRFSAERLKGVDSTLKIQPAKLEDSAVYLCASSPGEYQPQHFGDGTRLSIL.